This TCR beta chain appears in the sequencing data of a study of blood T cell repertoires in COVID-19. The table came from immunoSEQ multiplex PCR; TCRdb's copy has only in-frame clones and leaves some out. The table has about 410,000 clones, about nine tenths seen once. Germline loops: CDR1 SGHRS, CDR2 YFSETQ. Trimming took 2 bases from V and 2 from J; bases not matched to a gene: 9. The CDR3 has 16 residues. The chain couples TRBV5-1 to TRBJ2-5, with 7 nucleotides matching TRBD1. The sample was peripheral blood. This clonotype was obtained from a woman aged 25-40 years with active or convalescent COVID-19. The CDR3 DNA sequence: TGCGCCAGCAGCTTAGCCGGGACAGTGTCACAAGAGACCCAGTACTTC. The encoded protein is CASSLAGTVSQETQYF. Together with reference TRBV5-1 and TRBJ2-5, the CDR3 gives the full variable domain: KAGVTQTPRYLIKTRGQQVTLSCSPISGHRSVSWYQQTPGQGLQFLFEYFSETQRNKGNFPGRFSGRQFSNSRSEMNVSTLELGDSALYLCASSLAGTVSQETQYFGPGTRLLVL.